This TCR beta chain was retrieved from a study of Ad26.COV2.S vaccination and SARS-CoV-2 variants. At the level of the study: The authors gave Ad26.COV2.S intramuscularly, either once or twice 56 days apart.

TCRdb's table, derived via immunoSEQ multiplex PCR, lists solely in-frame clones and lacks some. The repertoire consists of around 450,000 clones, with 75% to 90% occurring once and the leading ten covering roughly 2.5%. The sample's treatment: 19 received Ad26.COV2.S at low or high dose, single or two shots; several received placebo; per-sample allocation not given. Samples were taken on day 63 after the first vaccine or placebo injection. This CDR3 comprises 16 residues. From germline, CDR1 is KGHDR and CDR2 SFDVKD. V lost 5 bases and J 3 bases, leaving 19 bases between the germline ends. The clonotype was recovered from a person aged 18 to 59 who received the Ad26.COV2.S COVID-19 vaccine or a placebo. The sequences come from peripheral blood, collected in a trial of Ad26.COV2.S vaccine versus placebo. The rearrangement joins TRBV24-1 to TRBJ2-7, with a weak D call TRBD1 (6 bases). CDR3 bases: TGTGCCACCAGTGCTCTCGGACAGATAATGGACTACGAGCAGTACGTC. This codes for CATSALGQIMDYEQYV.